Following are 5 T cell receptor beta chains from one sample sequenced in a study of blood T cell repertoires in COVID-19. Assay used: immunoSEQ multiplex PCR; TCRdb lists only in-frame clones, some missing. Of 270,000 or so clones detected, 65% to 85% appear once; the ten largest clones hold about 3.4%. The specimen sequenced was PBMCs or T cells enriched from blood (not recorded which). Receptors were obtained from a man aged 45-60 years who had recovered from COVID-19.

The chain has TRBV7-3 and TRBJ2-7; the match to TRBD1 covers 8 bases. V shed 3 bases and J 4 bases; nucleotides not matched to a gene: 11. The CDR3 runs 16 residues. The germline V gene encodes CDR1 SGHTA and CDR2 FQGTGA. CDR3 protein: CASSFGSGTGFYEQYF. The CDR3 DNA follows: TGTGCCAGCAGCTTCGGATCCGGGACAGGCTTTTACGAGCAGTACTTC.

The CDR3 here is CASSPGPGGGNQPQHF. The CDR3 nucleotides are TGTGCCAGCAGCCCCGGTCCGGGGGGTGGCAATCAGCCCCAGCATTTT. V gene TRBV9 combines with J gene TRBJ1-5; D is perhaps TRBD1 (5 bases). CDR1 is SGDLS, CDR2 YYNGEE, per germline. This CDR3 is built from 16 residues. Deletions cut 4 bases from V and 2 bases from J, with 16 bases between.

The chain joins TRBV5-6 to TRBJ1-1; no definite D call. The V gene's germline CDR1 is SGHDT and CDR2 YYEEEE. CDR3 length: 13 amino acids. V was trimmed by 4 bases and J by 2 bases, leaving 9 bases between them. The CDR3 loop is CASSLRVNTEAFF. The CDR3 DNA reads TGTGCCAGCAGCCTGCGCGTTAACACTGAAGCTTTCTTT.

This rearrangement joins TRBV14 to TRBJ2-5; 8 nucleotides align to TRBD2. The CDR3 length is 15 residues. V was pared by 1 base and J by 5 bases, with 6 bases of the junction left unmatched. In germline, CDR1 is SGHDN, CDR2 FVKESK. CDR3: CASSQVSGGQETQYF. CDR3 in DNA: TGTGCCAGCAGCCAAGTATCGGGAGGGCAGGAGACCCAGTACTTC.

This clone was counted many times. The chain couples TRBV9 to TRBJ2-3; 12 nucleotides match TRBD2. Looked up from germline, CDR1 is SGDLS and CDR2 is YYNGEE. V dropped 3 bases and J dropped 6; count of bases not matched to a gene: 2. CDR3 length: 14 residues. This CDR3 reads CASSGTSGKDTQYF. CDR3 sequence (DNA): TGTGCCAGCAGCGGGACTAGCGGGAAGGATACGCAGTATTTT.